This entry lists 20 T cell receptor beta chains sequenced from one sample in a study of blood T cells in healthy people across ages. The use of a sample-barcoded 5' primer and a J-beta primer mix characterized a second PCR of 7 to 11 cycles. TCRdb fed the 5' RACE reads into MiXCR, producing one record per CDR3 protein. Of more than 800,000 distinct CDR3 sequences listed, under 45% were seen once; the top ten hold approximately 17%. The sample consisted of blood. All receptors come from a woman in her sixties or seventies in good health.

This clonotype was counted a few times. The V and J genes are TRBV6-6 and TRBJ1-1, with a weak D call TRBD1 (6 bases). The germline V gene encodes CDR1 MNHNY and CDR2 SVGAGI (reference sequence). The CDR3 has 13 residues. V dropped 6 bases and J dropped 7 bases, with 15 bases sitting between them. Written as DNA, the CDR3 is TGTGCCAGCAGGACAGGACAGCCCCATGAAGCTTTCTTT. This gives the protein CASRTGQPHEAFF.

The J gene is TRBJ1-5, the V gene TRBV6-5; 10 bases fit TRBD1. The CDR3 sequence is 14 residues long. V lost 6 bases, J lost 7 bases, and 6 bases stayed unmatched. The V gene's germline CDR1 is MNHEY and CDR2 SVGAGI. The CDR3: CASSRDRGGQPQHF. CDR3 DNA sequence: TGTGCCAGCAGCCGGGACAGGGGAGGGCAGCCCCAGCATTTT.

The V and J genes are TRBV20-1 and TRBJ2-1, with 8 bases that match TRBD2. The CDR3 runs to 15 residues. CDR1 and CDR2 (germline): DFQATT, SNEGSKA (reference sequence). The V segment lost 0 bases and the J segment 2 bases; nucleotides outside the gene matches: 3. This chain's CDR3 is CSAREPGGPYNEQFF. CDR3 sequence (DNA): TGCAGTGCTAGAGAACCGGGGGGGCCCTACAATGAGCAGTTCTTC.

This clonotype was detected only a few times. The genes are TRBV19 and TRBJ2-3; D possibly corresponds to TRBD2 (5 bases). The CDR3 has 13 residues. Trimming shortened V by 6 bases and J by 1 base, and 8 bases separated the two germline ends. Germline V gives CDR1 LNHDA, CDR2 SQIVND (reference sequence). The CDR3 bases are TGTGCCAGTAGCAACGGGGGCACAGATACGCAGTATTTT. This sequence encodes CASSNGGTDTQYF.

In this sample, this clonotype turned up a few times. The gene calls are TRBV28 and TRBJ2-7, with D perhaps being TRBD1 or TRBD2 (6 bases each). The V gene lost 7 bases and the J gene lost 2 bases, with 12 bases spanning the gap. This CDR3 has 13 residues. CDR1 is MDHEN, CDR2 SYDVKM, per germline. DNA of the CDR3: TGTGCCAGCACCCAAAGGGGGGCCTACGAGCAGTACTTC. Its translation: CASTQRGAYEQYF.

In this sample, this clonotype turned up a few times. V and J are TRBV7-3 and TRBJ2-3, with TRBD2 identical over 7 bases. Trimming cost V 2 bases and J 1 base; bases outside gene matches: 15. CDR1 is SGHTA and CDR2 is FQGTGA in the germline V gene. The length of the CDR3 is 19 residues. The CDR3 here is CASSLESPRGRDRTDTQYF. CDR3 in DNA: TGTGCCAGCAGCTTAGAATCCCCCCGTGGGAGGGATCGCACAGATACGCAGTATTTT.

Details on this clonotype: Compared with germline, one end of the junction differs, possibly owing to a read error. The CDR3 is CASRYSIGGGTQYF. For the CDR3, the DNA is TGTGCCAGCAGGTACTCGATCGGAGGGGGTACGCAGTATTTT. The chain is built from TRBV6-5 and TRBJ2-3; D is tentatively TRBD1 or TRBD2 (6 bases each). Germline CDR1 and CDR2: MNHEY and SVGAGI. The CDR3 contains 14 residues.

The J gene is TRBJ2-5, the V gene TRBV7-6, with a possible D match to TRBD1 (6 bases). The J call may be incorrect, as the DNA end agrees better with TRBJ2-1. Germline CDR1 SGHVS, CDR2 FNYEAQ. This CDR3 comprises 15 residues. CDR3 region: CASSRVDSAQETQFF. The CDR3 coding sequence is TGTGCCAGCAGCCGTGTGGACAGCGCTCAAGAGACCCAGTTCTTC.

The chain recombines TRBV27 with TRBJ2-7, with D perhaps given as TRBD1 or TRBD2 (5 bases each). Germline assignment: CDR1 MNHEY and CDR2 SMNVEV (reference sequence). This CDR3 comprises 15 residues. With 8 bases removed from V and 3 bases from J, the gap between germline ends came to 20 bases. CDR3 region: CASWKNIGTYYEQYF. The CDR3 DNA is TGTGCCAGCTGGAAGAATATCGGGACCTACTACGAGCAGTACTTC.

The chain carries TRBV5-1 and TRBJ2-5; 9 nucleotides align to TRBD2. Germline CDR1 SGHRS, CDR2 YFSETQ. This CDR3 region has 16 residues. V lost 4 bases, J lost 5 bases, and 12 bases stayed unmatched. DNA of the CDR3: TGCGCCAGCAGCCCGAATGCGGGAGGGCCGGGTGAGACCCAGTACTTC. Protein product: CASSPNAGGPGETQYF.

J is TRBJ2-7 and V is TRBV21-1; TRBD1 reflects the table's D call only, with no check against the DNA. TRBV21-1 represents a pseudogene. The CDR3 covers 15 residues. The CDR3 reads CASSTSRDLSYEQYF. In nucleotides, the CDR3 is TGTGCCAGCAGCACCTCCCGGGACCTCTCCTACGAGCAGTACTTC.

This sequence joins TRBV9 and TRBJ1-1; D is perhaps TRBD1 (5 bases). Trimming left V 3 bases short and J 7 bases short, with 13 bases between. This CDR3 comprises 13 residues. Germline CDR1 SGDLS, CDR2 YYNGEE. CDR3 sequence (DNA): TGTGCCAGCAGCGATTCAGGAACAGGTGAAGCTTTCTTT. Translated: CASSDSGTGEAFF.

This sequence joins TRBV12-3 or TRBV12-4 and TRBJ2-7; 9 nucleotides agree with TRBD1. This CDR3 comprises 15 residues. Losses at the gene ends were 5 bases for V and 1 base for J; bases not matched to a gene: 6. CDR3 bases: TGTGCCAGCAGTAGGGGTGGGACAGGGTCCTACGAGCAGTACTTC. Its translation: CASSRGGTGSYEQYF.

In its sample, this clonotype was seen a few times. The rearrangement uses TRBV6-5 and TRBJ2-1, with D possibly matching TRBD2 (5 bases). CDR1 is MNHEY and CDR2 is SVGAGI in the germline V gene. This CDR3 is built from 16 residues. Between the trimmed V and J ends, which lost 5 bases and 0 bases, there was a span of 14 bases. The CDR3 region has the DNA TGTGCCAGCAGTCTCTACGGTCTAGCCTCCTACAATGAGCAGTTCTTC. Translation: CASSLYGLASYNEQFF.

This chain links TRBV21-1 with TRBJ2-7. TRBV21-1 is a listed pseudogene. The CDR3 loop spans 16 amino acids. The CDR3 nucleotides are TGTGCCAGCAGCAAAGGGCCTAGCGGCGGCCCCTACGAGCAGTACTTC. Amino acid sequence: CASSKGPSGGPYEQYF.

The genes are TRBV12-3 or TRBV12-4 and TRBJ1-5, with a tentative D call TRBD1 (5 bases). V lost 3 bases and J 2 bases, leaving 11 bases between the germline ends. CDR3 length equals 15 residues. The CDR3 here is CASSFGLGGNQPQHF. CDR3 DNA sequence: TGTGCCAGCAGTTTTGGCCTGGGGGGCAATCAGCCCCAGCATTTT.

The gene calls are TRBV4-1 and TRBJ2-4; 8 bases are shared with TRBD1. V was pared by 1 base and J by 0 bases, with 14 bases of the junction left unmatched. CDR1 is MGHRA, CDR2 YSYEKL, per germline. The CDR3 covers 20 residues. The CDR3 sequence is CASSQGDSGAGQVAKNIQYF. The CDR3 region has the DNA TGCGCCAGCAGCCAAGGGGACTCTGGGGCGGGACAGGTAGCCAAAAACATTCAGTACTTC.

This clonotype was picked up a small number of times. This chain connects TRBV5-5 to TRBJ1-2; possible D gene TRBD1, 6 bases. Germline CDR1 reads SGHKS; CDR2 reads YYEKEE (reference sequence). V was clipped by 4 bases and J by 4 bases, with 14 bases between them. The CDR3 runs 14 residues. CDR3 sequence reads: CASSLGGHSYGYTF. In nucleotides, the CDR3 is TGTGCCAGCAGCCTAGGGGGGCACAGCTATGGCTACACCTTC. Filled out from reference TRBV5-5 and TRBJ1-2, the complete variable domain reads DAGVTQSPTHLIKTRGQQVTLRCSPISGHKSVSWYQQVLGQGPQFIFQYYEKEERGRGNFPDRFSARQFPNYSSELNVNALLLGDSALYLCASSLGGHSYGYTFGSGTRLTVV.

CDR3 in amino acids: CASSLGAPRGNEQFF. The CDR3 bases are TGTGCCAGCAGCTTAGGAGCCCCCAGGGGCAATGAGCAGTTCTTC. The gene calls are TRBV11-2 and TRBJ2-1, with D possibly matching TRBD1 (6 bases). Germline V gene data show CDR1 as SGHAT and CDR2 as FQNNGV. Trimming took off 1 base at V and 6 bases at J, with 13 bases between the two ends. CDR3 size: 15 residues.

This clonotype was seen a few times. This chain connects TRBV9 to TRBJ2-1; TRBD1 might be the D (6 bases). Trimming took off 3 bases at V and 10 bases at J, with 20 bases between the two ends. The germline V gene has CDR1 SGDLS and CDR2 YYNGEE. This CDR3 comprises 15 residues. CDR3 loop: CASSGSGVSQSEQFF. CDR3 sequence (DNA): TGTGCCAGCAGCGGATCAGGGGTCTCACAGTCCGAGCAGTTCTTC.